A single TCR beta chain is shown here with its context. Its antigen remains unknown. There are 15 residues in the CDR3. Germline assignment: CDR1 SGHKS and CDR2 YYEKEE (reference sequence). The V end was cut by 4 bases, the J end by 2 bases, with 16 bases between. Arm-PCR with iRepertoire HTBI primers amplified the CDR3 regions for these TCR beta libraries. From the multiplex PCR reads, TCRdb called clonotypes with MiXCR, one entry per CDR3 protein. The sample includes around 250,000 distinct CDR3 sequences, around 20% of them seen just once. The time point denotes: newly diagnosed GD, antithyroid drugs for less than 3 months. After RNA was extracted from PBMCs, the TCR library was made from it. The data derive from a study of regulatory T cells in long-lasting Graves disease. Findings and caveats of the study: Lower TCR diversity was seen in persistent Graves' patients than in newly diagnosed ones.

Sequencing was performed on peripheral blood mononuclear cells (PBMCs), taken at new diagnosis, from a patient treated with antithyroid drugs. The V gene is TRBV5-5, the J gene TRBJ2-7, with D possibly matching TRBD2 (5 bases). The clonotype comes from a female donor with Graves disease. CDR3 sequence: CASSRTTGLPYEQYF. As DNA, the CDR3 is TGTGCCAGCAGCCGCACGACGGGGTTACCCTACGAGCAGTACTTC. The complete variable domain, with remaining parts taken from reference TRBV5-5 and TRBJ2-7, reads DAGVTQSPTHLIKTRGQQVTLRCSPISGHKSVSWYQQVLGQGPQFIFQYYEKEERGRGNFPDRFSARQFPNYSSELNVNALLLGDSALYLCASSRTTGLPYEQYFGPGTRLTVT.